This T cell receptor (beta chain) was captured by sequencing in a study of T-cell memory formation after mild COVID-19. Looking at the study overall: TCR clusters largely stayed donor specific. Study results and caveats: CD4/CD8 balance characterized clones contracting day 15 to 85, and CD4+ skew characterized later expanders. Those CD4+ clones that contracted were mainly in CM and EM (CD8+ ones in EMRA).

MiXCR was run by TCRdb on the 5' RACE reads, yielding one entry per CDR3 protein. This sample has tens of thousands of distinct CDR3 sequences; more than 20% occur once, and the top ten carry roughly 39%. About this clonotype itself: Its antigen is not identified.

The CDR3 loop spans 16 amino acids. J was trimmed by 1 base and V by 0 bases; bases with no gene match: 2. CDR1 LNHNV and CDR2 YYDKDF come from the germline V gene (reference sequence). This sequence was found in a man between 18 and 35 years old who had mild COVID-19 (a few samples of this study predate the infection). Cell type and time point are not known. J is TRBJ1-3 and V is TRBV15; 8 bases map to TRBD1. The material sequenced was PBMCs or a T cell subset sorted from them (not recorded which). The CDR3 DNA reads TGTGCCACCAGCAGAGATTGGACAGGGTCTGGAAACACCATATATTTT. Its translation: CATSRDWTGSGNTIYF. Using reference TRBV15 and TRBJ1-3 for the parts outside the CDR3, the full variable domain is DAMVIQNPRYQVTQFGKPVTLSCSQTLNHNVMYWYQQKSSQAPKLLFHYYDKDFNNEADTPDNFQSRRPNTSFCFLDIRSPGLGDTAMYLCATSRDWTGSGNTIYFGEGSWLTVV.